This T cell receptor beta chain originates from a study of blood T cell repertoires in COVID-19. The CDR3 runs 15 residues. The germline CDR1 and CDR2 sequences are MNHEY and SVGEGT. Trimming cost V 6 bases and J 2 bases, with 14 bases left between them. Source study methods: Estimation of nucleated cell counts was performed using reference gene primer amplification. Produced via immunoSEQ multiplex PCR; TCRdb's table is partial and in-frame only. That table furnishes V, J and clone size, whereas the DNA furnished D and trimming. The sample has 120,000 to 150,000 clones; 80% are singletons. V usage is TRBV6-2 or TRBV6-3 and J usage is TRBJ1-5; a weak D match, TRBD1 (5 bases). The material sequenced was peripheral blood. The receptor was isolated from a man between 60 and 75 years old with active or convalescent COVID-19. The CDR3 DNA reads TGTGCCAGCAGCCGTACGGGGGTGGGCAATCAGCCCCAGCATTTT. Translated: CASSRTGVGNQPQHF.